The 20 T cell receptor beta chains below were found in one sample sequenced in a study of blood T cell repertoires in COVID-19. Profiled with immunoSEQ multiplex PCR; TCRdb holds only in-frame clones, not every one. This sample has around 300,000 clones, with over 80% found just once. The source material was PBMCs or T cells enriched from blood (not recorded which). All receptors come from a man aged 30 to 45 who had recovered from COVID-19.

This clone occurred a few times. The chain combines TRBV7-9 with TRBJ2-3; D perhaps matches TRBD2 (5 bases). Germline V gene lookup returns CDR1 SEHNR and CDR2 FQNEAQ (reference sequence). Between the trimmed V and J ends, which lost 1 base and 12 bases, there was a span of 11 bases. CDR3 length: 12 residues. This CDR3 is CASSLGVGLQYF. For the CDR3, the DNA is TGTGCCAGCAGCTTAGGCGTTGGACTCCAGTATTTT.

The chain has TRBV5-4 and TRBJ2-1; D is undetermined. The CDR3 contains 13 residues. The V and J ends lost 1 base and 6 bases respectively, with 8 bases between them. Germline V lookup: CDR1 SGHNT, CDR2 YYREEE (reference sequence). The CDR3 sequence is CASSLWYGNEQFF. The CDR3 nucleotides are TGTGCCAGCAGCTTGTGGTACGGCAATGAGCAGTTCTTC.

The rearrangement links TRBV3-1 (or the pseudogene TRBV3-2) to TRBJ2-6; 9 bases are shared with TRBD1. This CDR3 region has 17 residues. Losses at the gene ends were 4 bases for V and 4 bases for J; bases not matched to a gene: 8. Germline values: CDR1 LGHDT, CDR2 YNNKEL (reference sequence). The CDR3 reads CASSLGQGISGANVLTF. The DNA of the CDR3 is TGTGCCAGCAGCCTCGGACAGGGGATCTCCGGGGCCAACGTCCTGACTTTC.

The genes are TRBV7-9 and TRBJ2-3, with TRBD2 matching 10 bases. Germline V gene data show CDR1 as SEHNR and CDR2 as FQNEAQ (reference sequence). This CDR3 has 17 residues. After removal of 3 bases from V and 2 bases from J, the junction contained 8 bases not matched to a gene. In DNA form, the CDR3 reads TGTGCCAGCAGCTTGACACTAGCGGGGACACACACAGATACGCAGTATTTT. Translating it yields CASSLTLAGTHTDTQYF.

This clone was observed a few times. J is TRBJ2-7 and V is TRBV15, with 8 bases identical to TRBD1. The CDR3 sequence is 15 residues long. Looked up from germline, CDR1 is LNHNV and CDR2 is YYDKDF (reference sequence). V lost 3 bases, J lost 0 bases, and 4 bases stayed unmatched. CDR3 sequence: CATSRTDRVSYEQYF. The DNA of the CDR3 is TGTGCCACCAGCAGGACGGACAGGGTCTCCTACGAGCAGTACTTC.

The J gene is TRBJ2-7, the V gene TRBV7-9, with D possibly TRBD1 on 5 matching bases. Trimming took off 5 bases at V and 5 bases at J, with 7 bases between the two ends. Germline CDR1 reads SEHNR; CDR2 reads FQNEAQ (reference sequence). This CDR3 comprises 11 residues. The CDR3 spells CASSLRDEQYF. The CDR3 region has the DNA TGTGCCAGCAGCCTCAGGGACGAGCAGTACTTC.

The chain combines TRBV21-1 with TRBJ2-1; the table's D call of TRBD2 was not tested on the DNA. TRBV21-1 constitutes a pseudogene. This CDR3 has 20 amino acids. The CDR3, as DNA: TGTGCCAGCAGCAAACTCGGGGCCTCGTTTGAGCGGGGGGCATACAATGAGCAGTTCTTC. This sequence encodes CASSKLGASFERGAYNEQFF.

This chain links TRBV12-3 or TRBV12-4 with TRBJ2-2; D unclear. The CDR3 is 11 amino acids. With 9 bases removed from V and 6 bases from J, the gap between germline ends came to 8 bases. CDR3 loop: CASQEAGELFF. CDR3 DNA: TGTGCCAGTCAAGAGGCCGGGGAGCTGTTTTTT.

The chain carries TRBV11-2 and TRBJ2-5; 8 nucleotides align to TRBD2. The CDR3 runs to 16 residues. Trimming took 5 bases from V and 1 from J; bases not matched to a gene: 9. Per germline, CDR1 SGHAT and CDR2 FQNNGV. CDR3 sequence: CASSKIAGTTQETQYF. CDR3 coding DNA: TGTGCCAGCAGCAAGATAGCGGGGACAACCCAAGAGACCCAGTACTTC.

In this sample, this clone turned up a few times. This chain joins TRBV24-1 and TRBJ1-2; the match to TRBD1 covers 8 bases. The V segment lost 4 bases and the J segment 8 bases; nucleotides outside the gene matches: 5. Germline V gene data show CDR1 as KGHDR and CDR2 as SFDVKD. This CDR3 spans 13 amino acids. The CDR3 coding sequence is TGTGCCACCAGTGAGCCATCAGGGGGCGGCTACACCTTC. Protein product: CATSEPSGGGYTF.

This rearrangement joins TRBV24-1 to TRBJ1-2, with TRBD1 matching 8 bases. Germline CDR1 is KGHDR and CDR2 is SFDVKD. V lost 10 bases to trimming and J lost 4 bases; unmatched junction nucleotides: 7. The CDR3 totals 13 residues. In nucleotides, the CDR3 is TGTGCCACAGCGCCAGGGGGCGGCTATGGCTACACCTTC. It encodes CATAPGGGYGYTF.

The chain recombines TRBV6-5 with TRBJ2-1; unclear D gene. This CDR3 is 13 amino acids long. Trimming cost V 0 bases and J 8 bases, with 8 bases left between them. The germline V gene encodes CDR1 MNHEY and CDR2 SVGAGI. CDR3 sequence: CASSYSRSDEQFF. The CDR3 nucleotides read TGTGCCAGCAGTTACTCGAGGTCCGATGAGCAGTTCTTC.

The rearrangement joins TRBV5-1 to TRBJ2-7; perhaps TRBD1 as D (6 bases). The germline gives CDR1 SGHRS, CDR2 YFSETQ. Trimming pared 5 bases from V and 4 bases from J, leaving 13 bases between. The CDR3 runs to 13 residues. The DNA for the CDR3 is TGCGCCAGCAGGATCGGACAGACTTACGAGCAGTACTTC. This sequence encodes CASRIGQTYEQYF.

This clone was found once. The chain couples TRBV9 to TRBJ2-1, with 9 bases aligning to TRBD1. V was clipped by 4 bases and J by 4 bases; unmatched bases: 9. Per the germline V gene, CDR1 is SGDLS and CDR2 is YYNGEE. The CDR3 consists of 16 residues. The CDR3 protein is CASSLRGTGSYNEQFF. CDR3 nucleotide sequence: TGTGCCAGCAGCTTAAGGGGGACAGGGTCTTACAATGAGCAGTTCTTC.

In its sample, this clone was seen a few times. This chain uses TRBV28 with TRBJ2-3, with 10 bases aligning to TRBD2. This CDR3 has 17 amino acids. CDR1 is MDHEN, CDR2 SYDVKM, per germline. V shed 2 bases and J 0 bases; nucleotides not matched to a gene: 5. This chain's CDR3 is CASSLRTSGTSTDTQYF. The DNA for the CDR3 is TGTGCCAGCAGTTTACGGACTAGCGGAACTAGCACAGATACGCAGTATTTT.

The J gene is TRBJ1-6, the V gene TRBV7-2; TRBD1 aligns across 10 bases. The CDR3 is 15 residues long. V was clipped by 3 bases and J by 7 bases; unmatched bases: 3. Germline V gene sequence: CDR1 SGHTA, CDR2 FQGNSA. The CDR3 sequence is CASSFRDRGNSPLHF. The CDR3 DNA reads TGTGCCAGCAGCTTCCGGGACAGGGGAAATTCACCCCTCCACTTT.

The genes are TRBV10-1 and TRBJ1-1; D is unresolved. Trimming took 6 bases from V and 4 from J, leaving 12 bases between them. CDR3 length equals 13 residues. Germline V gives CDR1 WNHNN, CDR2 SYGVQD (reference sequence). The CDR3 DNA is TGCGCCAGCAGGGGAGACTCGAGCACTGAAGCTTTCTTT. Encoded protein: CASRGDSSTEAFF.

The chain carries TRBV18 and TRBJ1-1, with unresolved D. The length of the CDR3 is 16 residues. Between the trimmed V and J ends, which lost 3 bases and 0 bases, there was a span of 14 bases. CDR1 is KGHSH, CDR2 LQKENI, per germline. This chain's CDR3 is CASSPSQFSLNTEAFF. DNA of the CDR3: TGTGCCAGCTCACCCTCCCAGTTCTCTTTGAACACTGAAGCTTTCTTT.

This clone appeared once. The chain couples TRBV7-6 to TRBJ2-1; 9 bases align to TRBD2. The CDR3 loop spans 17 amino acids. V trimming: 5 bases; J trimming: 7 bases; junction bases outside the gene matches: 15. CDR1 and CDR2 (germline): SGHVS, FNYEAQ. The CDR3, as DNA: TGTGCCAGCAGCCCGCCCCTTGGGCGGGGGGGCCTTAATGAGCAGTTCTTC. This translates into CASSPPLGRGGLNEQFF.

CDR3 nucleotide sequence: TGTGCCAGCAGCCGATCAAAGGGGTTAAGCGACAATGAGCAGTTCTTC. Translation gives CASSRSKGLSDNEQFF. The genes are TRBV5-6 and TRBJ2-1; D possibly corresponds to TRBD1 (5 bases). From germline, CDR1 is SGHDT and CDR2 YYEEEE. Trimming pared 4 bases from V and 5 bases from J, leaving 19 bases between. The CDR3 runs 16 residues.